This T cell receptor (beta chain) is from a study of OX40 agonist ivuxolimab in advanced cancers. Study background: Anti-PD-1, anti-PD-L1 or anti-CTLA-4 therapy given earlier was allowed, and over 35% had some. Study outcomes and limitations: Within 6 weeks, CD4+ and CD8+ blood T cells expanded clonally at 0.1 to 3.0 mg/kg. On average, CD8+ T cells showed a greater number of expanded clones than CD4+.

Repertoires were generated with immunoSEQ multiplex PCR, while TCRdb's copy carries only in-frame clones and drops some. The table lists roughly 67,000 clones, roughly nine tenths of them singletons. Drawing of blood for sampling happened at baseline, at cycle 4 day 1, and at cycle 7 day 1. With regard to this clone: What it binds is unknown.

This material consisted of CD4+ or CD8+ T cells sorted from blood, taken in a trial of the OX40 agonist ivuxolimab. The TCR originated in an adult with an advanced solid tumor such as melanoma, head and neck, liver or kidney cancer.

The CDR3 is CASSYANLQPQHF. The CDR3 DNA sequence: TGTGCCAGCTCATACGCCAATCTACAGCCCCAGCATTTT. The chain has TRBV18 and TRBJ1-5, with D unclear. This CDR3 spans 13 amino acids. Germline V CDR1 and CDR2: KGHSH, LQKENI. Trimming took off 5 bases at V and 7 bases at J, with 12 bases between the two ends.